This T cell receptor beta chain is drawn from a study of blood T cell repertoires in COVID-19. Trimming left V 0 bases short and J 5 bases short, with 10 bases between. The CDR3 contains 15 residues. Per the germline V gene, CDR1 is LGHNA and CDR2 is YNFKEQ. Assay used: immunoSEQ multiplex PCR; TCRdb lists only in-frame clones, some missing. The sample gives fewer than 300,000 clones, approximately 85% of which show up once; 3.5% to 4.5% is in the top ten. This receptor was taken from a woman aged 25-40 years who had recovered from COVID-19. Source material: PBMCs or T cells enriched from blood (not recorded which). The chain has TRBV4-2 and TRBJ1-4; perhaps TRBD1 as D (5 bases). The CDR3 DNA reads as TGTGCCAGCAGCCAAGATCCGGGGGACAATGAAAAACTGTTTTTT. It yields the protein CASSQDPGDNEKLFF.